This T cell receptor (beta chain) was identified during a study of cytomegalovirus exposure and HLA in healthy donors. For this clone: Its cognate antigen is unknown.

Findings of the study overall: About 87% or about 30% of the time was how often most TCR beta V segments were productive, according to an earlier analysis. In a later analysis, HLA-C alleles had the fewest associated TCRs, DRB1 alleles the most. An observed cluster of highly shared sequence variants was recorded as a likely sequencing artifact.

Use of 60 Vbeta and 13 Jbeta primers characterized the PCR. The protocol was immunoSEQ multiplex PCR, while the TCRdb copy is restricted to in-frame clones and leaves out a portion. The sample consists of about 60,000 clones, roughly 80% of them appearing once. The CDR3 runs to 17 residues. V lost 3 bases to trimming and J lost 2 bases; unmatched junction nucleotides: 8. Germline lookup yields CDR1 LGHNA and CDR2 YNFKEQ. As for the donors, each was a healthy bone marrow donor. The receptor was isolated from a woman under 40 in good health and CMV-seronegative. The chain uses TRBV4-2 and TRBJ2-3; 10 bases agree with TRBD2. Sequenced material: PBMCs. The CDR3 region is CASSHNPGLASTDTQYF. In DNA form, the CDR3 reads TGTGCCAGCAGCCATAACCCGGGACTAGCGTCCACAGATACGCAGTATTTT.